These T cell receptor beta chains were read from a single sample in a study of T cell changes during pregnancy in multiple sclerosis. Clones were read by immunoSEQ multiplex PCR, and TCRdb kept only the in-frame ones, dropping some. This table has 50,000 to 55,000 clones, 85% to 95% appearing once. Specimen: CD4+ T cells from peripheral blood mononuclear cells, collected in the third trimester of pregnancy. These receptors all stem from a female donor with multiple sclerosis, enrolled in a pregnancy study. CDR3s include the opening cysteine and the closing phenylalanine or tryptophan. D genes are given only for firm matches. Clone size, where shown, is once, few, many, or a class for clones that have expanded.

V	size	D	length	J	DNA	CDR3
TRBV2	-	-	17	TRBJ2-1	TGTGCCAGCGGGGGCCAACAGCAAACCCCCTCCTACAATGAGCAGTTCTTC	CASGGQQQTPSYNEQFF
TRBV6-4	once	-	14	TRBJ1-1	TGTGCCAGCAGTGAACTGGCAGGGGCCACTGAAGCTTTCTTT	CASSELAGATEAFF
TRBV5-1	-	-	11	TRBJ2-1	TGCGCCAGCGGGGGGGCCTATGAGCAGTTCTTC	CASGGAYEQFF
TRBV27	-	TRBD1	19	TRBJ2-7	TGTGCCAGCAGTGATTTACCGGGACAGGGGTACACGGGGCGGTACGAGCAGTACTTC	CASSDLPGQGYTGRYEQYF
TRBV5-4	-	-	12	TRBJ2-3	TGTGCCACCGGTGGGGGCTCAGATACGCAGTATTTT	CATGGGSDTQYF
TRBV19	-	-	14	TRBJ2-7	TGTGCCAGTAGTATTCAGGGGCGCGCCTACGAGCAGTACTTC	CASSIQGRAYEQYF
TRBV5-6	once	-	15	TRBJ2-5	TGTGCCAGCAGCTTGGCACTGGGAGGACAAGAGACCCAGTACTTC	CASSLALGGQETQYF
TRBV5-6	-	TRBD1	13	TRBJ1-2	TGTGCCAGCAGCTTGGGGGGGACAGGTGGCTACACCTTC	CASSLGGTGGYTF
TRBV6-4	-	-	16	TRBJ2-7	TGTGCCAGCAGCGCGGGCCAACTGAAAACCCTCCCCGAGCAGTACTTC	CASSAGQLKTLPEQYF
TRBV19	-	-	14	TRBJ2-7	TGTGCCAGTAGTATTGGTAGACGGAGCTACGAGCAGTACTTC	CASSIGRRSYEQYF
TRBV5-5	-	-	13	TRBJ1-1	TGTGCCAGCAGCTGGGGGGGAGGGACTGAAGCTTTCTTT	CASSWGGGTEAFF
TRBV21-1	-	-	15	TRBJ1-2	TGTGCCAGCAGCGTCCGGGACAGGGCGGGGGATGGCTACACCTTC	CASSVRDRAGDGYTF
TRBV9	-	-	10	TRBJ1-2	TGTGCCAGCTCGGGCTATGGCTACACCTTC	CASSGYGYTF
TRBV19	-	TRBD1	15	TRBJ1-1	TGTGCCAGTAGTACCTGGACAGGGCTGGGCACTGAAGCTTTCTTT	CASSTWTGLGTEAFF
TRBV19	-	-	11	TRBJ1-2	TGTGCCAGTGGCAGGGTTGGTGGCTACACCTTC	CASGRVGGYTF
TRBV19	-	TRBD1	15	TRBJ1-1	TGTGCCAGTAGTATCCGAGGACAGGACCGCCCGGAAGCTTTCTTT	CASSIRGQDRPEAFF
TRBV14	-	-	16	TRBJ2-5	TGTGCCAGCAGCCAAGAGGGGCGTATCCAATTAGAGACCCAGTACTTC	CASSQEGRIQLETQYF
TRBV25-1	-	-	16	TRBJ1-6	TGTGCCAGCAGTGAATCGAGGAGCTCCTATAATTCACCCCTCCACTTT	CASSESRSSYNSPLHF
TRBV5-1	-	TRBD1	15	TRBJ2-7	TGCGCCAGCAGCTTGGGACAGGGTTTGTCCTACGAGCAGTACTTC	CASSLGQGLSYEQYF
TRBV29-1	-	-	12	TRBJ2-2	TGCAGCGTTGCCTATCCAGGCGGGGAGCTGTTTTTT	CSVAYPGGELFF
TRBV19	once	-	14	TRBJ1-1	TGTGCCAGTAGTATTGGCGCGGAGACAGGTGGAGCTTTCTTT	CASSIGAETGGAFF
TRBV14	once	-	12	TRBJ1-2	TGTGCCAGCAGCCCGGGAGTTTATGGCTACACCTTC	CASSPGVYGYTF
TRBV19	-	-	16	TRBJ2-3	TGTGCCAGTAGTATGTTGGCTGCCATCGGCACAGATACGCAGTATTTT	CASSMLAAIGTDTQYF
TRBV10-3	-	-	11	TRBJ1-1	TGTGCCATCGGAGTGAACACTGAAGCTTTCTTT	CAIGVNTEAFF
TRBV5-1	-	TRBD1	15	TRBJ2-7	TGCGCCAGCAGCTTGGTCGGGGGACAGGGGGCCGAGCAGTACTTC	CASSLVGGQGAEQYF
TRBV14	once	TRBD1	16	TRBJ1-2	TGTGCCAGCAGCCAATTCCGGGACAGCGCCTACTATGGCTACACCTTC	CASSQFRDSAYYGYTF
TRBV27	-	-	14	TRBJ1-1	TGTGCCAGCAGTTTATCACAGGGTGGCACTGAAGCTTTCTTT	CASSLSQGGTEAFF
TRBV4-1	-	TRBD2	15	TRBJ2-3	TGCGCCAGCAGCCAACTAGCGGGGAGCACAGATACGCAGTATTTT	CASSQLAGSTDTQYF
TRBV7-2	-	TRBD2	16	TRBJ2-5	TGTGCCAGCAGCACCCCGACTAGCGAGGGAACTCGGACCCAGTACTTC	CASSTPTSEGTRTQYF
TRBV2	once	-	17	TRBJ2-2	TGTGCCAGCAGTGACAGGGGGGAGACAGCGAACACCGGGGAGCTGTTTTTT	CASSDRGETANTGELFF
TRBV9	-	TRBD1	18	TRBJ1-2	TGTGCCAGCAGGGACCTCGGACAGGGGGTATCGACAGACTATGGCTACACCTTC	CASRDLGQGVSTDYGYTF
TRBV20-1	-	-	11	TRBJ1-1	TGCAGTGCTAACCAGGGAATCAAAGCTTTCTTT	CSANQGIKAFF
TRBV5-1	-	TRBD1	16	TRBJ2-5	TGCGCCAGCAGCGCCAACAGGGGGAAGAACAAAGAGACCCAGTACTTC	CASSANRGKNKETQYF
TRBV10-3	-	-	14	TRBJ2-7	TGTGCCATCAGCTCCTCTCCCCAGGGCTACGAGCAGTACTTC	CAISSSPQGYEQYF
TRBV9	few	-	13	TRBJ1-1	TGTGCCAGCAGCTCCCGACAGAACACTGAAGCTTTCTTT	CASSSRQNTEAFF
TRBV14	-	-	12	TRBJ2-7	TGTGCCAGCAGCTTTATCGGGGACGAGCAGTACTTC	CASSFIGDEQYF
TRBV14	-	TRBD1	14	TRBJ1-4	TGTGCCAGCAGCTTCAAGGGGGCGCATGAAAAACTGTTTTTT	CASSFKGAHEKLFF
TRBV2	-	TRBD2	17	TRBJ2-3	TGTGCCAGCAAAGCGACTAGCGGGGGGGCGGGTACAGATACGCAGTATTTT	CASKATSGGAGTDTQYF
TRBV7-9	-	-	16	TRBJ1-3	TGTGCCAGCAGCTTAGCTGGGGCTCTTCCGGCGGACACCATATATTTT	CASSLAGALPADTIYF
TRBV6-1	-	TRBD2	14	TRBJ2-2	TGTGCCAGCAGGGGCAGGGCGGGAGAGGGGGAGCTGTTTTTT	CASRGRAGEGELFF
TRBV5-1	-	TRBD2	17	TRBJ2-7	TGCGCCAGCAGCTTGGCTCCCCGACCGGGGGGCTCCTACGAGCAGTACTTC	CASSLAPRPGGSYEQYF
TRBV4-1	-	-	12	TRBJ2-7	TGCGCCAGCAGCCATGGTAGGGGCGAGCAGTACTTC	CASSHGRGEQYF
TRBV6-5	-	-	14	TRBJ1-5	TGTGCCAGCAGGCGGAGTTATAGCAATCAGCCCCAGCATTTT	CASRRSYSNQPQHF
TRBV19	-	TRBD2	13	TRBJ2-3	TGTGCCAGTAGGGGCGGGGGTCTCGATACGCAGTATTTT	CASRGGGLDTQYF
TRBV4-2	-	TRBD1	17	TRBJ1-3	TGTGCCAGCAGCCAGGATGGACAGGGGGCTCGTGGAAACACCATATATTTT	CASSQDGQGARGNTIYF
TRBV2	-	TRBD2	14	TRBJ2-3	TGTGCTATAAAGAGGCGGGGGGATGCAGATACGCAGTATTTT	CAIKRRGDADTQYF
TRBV7-9	-	TRBD2	17	TRBJ2-2	TGTGCCAGCAGCTTAGATTTGGCGGGGGAATACACCGGGGAGCTGTTTTTT	CASSLDLAGEYTGELFF
TRBV5-6	-	TRBD1	16	TRBJ2-6	TGTGCCAGCAGCTTCCCCGGGACAGCTGGGGCCAACGTCCTGACTTTC	CASSFPGTAGANVLTF